This is a list of T cell receptor beta chains from one sample in a study of regulatory T cells in long-lasting Graves disease. Using its own MiXCR run on the multiplex PCR reads, TCRdb lists one record per CDR3 protein. The table lists around 510,000 distinct CDR3 sequences, less than 25% of them singletons. The sample was peripheral blood mononuclear cells (PBMCs), taken when the disease was refractory, from a patient treated with antithyroid drugs. The source of these receptors is a female donor with Graves disease. CDR3s include the opening cysteine and the closing phenylalanine or tryptophan. Fields, in order: clone size, J gene, V gene, D gene, CDR3 DNA, CDR3 protein. A D gene is named only where the DNA matches it firmly. The size of a clone is reported for some rows only, either as once, few or many, or as a class for expanded clones.

few | TRBJ2-7 | TRBV29-1 | TRBD1 | TGCAGCGTTGGACAGGGTGAATACTACGAGCAGTACTTC | CSVGQGEYYEQYF
many | TRBJ2-5 | TRBV28 | - | TGTGCCAGCAGTTTGCTCGCCGGGGCGGCCGGAGAGACCCAGTACTTC | CASSLLAGAAGETQYF
few | TRBJ2-7 | TRBV3-1 | TRBD2 | TGTGCCAGCAGCCAAAACCTCTTCCGGGAGGGTACCTACGAGCAGTACTTC | CASSQNLFREGTYEQYF
many | TRBJ2-5 | TRBV28 | TRBD1 | TGTGCCAGCAGTGGCGGCCAGGGGGCTTTGGGAGAGACCCAGTACTTC | CASSGGQGALGETQYF
few | TRBJ1-4 | TRBV27 | - | TGTGCCAGCAGCACAGGTACAGAAGAAAAACTGTTTTTT | CASSTGTEEKLFF
few | TRBJ2-5 | TRBV7-6 | - | TGTGCCAGCAGCTTAGCGTTTACAGAGTACCAAGAGACCCAGTACTTC | CASSLAFTEYQETQYF
many | TRBJ2-7 | TRBV2 | - | TGTGCCAGCAATAGCGGACTGTCGATGGGCTACGAGCAGTACTTC | CASNSGLSMGYEQYF
many | TRBJ2-5 | TRBV6-2/TRBV6-3 | - | TGTGCCAGCAGTGCGTCAGGAGGGACACAAGAGACCCAGTACTTC | CASSASGGTQETQYF
few | TRBJ1-1 | TRBV5-5 | - | TGTGCCAGCAGCTTGGGGGGCGCGACTATTGAAGCTTTCTTT | CASSLGGATIEAFF
- | TRBJ2-7 | TRBV19 | - | TGTGCCAACCCGCGGGGCAGGGAATTTCCCTCCTACGAGCAGTACTTC | CANPRGREFPSYEQYF
many | TRBJ2-5 | TRBV29-1 | - | TGCAGCGTTCACTCACGGGGGCGGACCCAGTACTTC | CSVHSRGRTQYF
- | TRBJ2-7 | TRBV5-1 | - | TGCGCCAGCAGCTTGGAAGGCAGGGTCTACGAGCAGTACTTC | CASSLEGRVYEQYF
- | TRBJ2-2 | TRBV6-2/TRBV6-3 | TRBD2 | TGTGCCAGCAGCCCCGGGACTAGCGGGCCCACCGGGGAGCTGTTTTTT | CASSPGTSGPTGELFF
many | TRBJ2-7 | TRBV6-9 | - | TGTGCCAGCAGTTACCGACAGATCCTGGGGGAGCAGTACTTC | CASSYRQILGEQYF
many | TRBJ2-7 | TRBV6-1 | TRBD1 | TGTGCCAGCAGAGAGACGAAGACAGGGGGCGGGTACGAGCAGTACTTC | CASRETKTGGGYEQYF
many | TRBJ1-6 | TRBV3-1 | TRBD1 | TGTGCCAGCAGCACAGGGGTTTATAATTCACCCCTCCACTTT | CASSTGVYNSPLHF
- | TRBJ2-2 | TRBV4-1 | - | TGCGCCAGCAGCCAAGAAACGGGGAGCCGGACCGGGGAGCTGTTTTTT | CASSQETGSRTGELFF
- | TRBJ1-1 | TRBV6-2/TRBV6-3 | - | TGTGCCAGCAGTGACAGGTTGTCTGAAGCTTTCTTT | CASSDRLSEAFF
many | TRBJ1-2 | TRBV6-1 | - | TGTGCCAGCAGTCATACACCGGACATCTCCTATGGCTACACCTTC | CASSHTPDISYGYTF
many | TRBJ2-7 | TRBV28 | - | TGTGCCAGCCTTCCAGGGCCCCTCACCGACTCCTACGAGCAGTACTTC | CASLPGPLTDSYEQYF
many | TRBJ2-7 | TRBV7-8 | TRBD2 | TGTGCCAGCAGCTTTAGCGGGAGTGGGTCCTACGAGCAGTACTTC | CASSFSGSGSYEQYF
- | TRBJ2-5 | TRBV25-1 | TRBD1 | TGTGCCAGCAGTGATACCGGGACAGGGTACCAAGAGACCCAGTACTTC | CASSDTGTGYQETQYF
many | TRBJ2-5 | TRBV7-9 | - | TGTGCCAGCAGCTCGAACCAAGAGACCCAGTACTTC | CASSSNQETQYF
many | TRBJ1-2 | TRBV20-1 | TRBD1 | TGCAGTGCTCCCGACAGGGGAAACTATGGCTACACCTTC | CSAPDRGNYGYTF
few | TRBJ2-7 | TRBV6-1 | - | TGTGCCAGCACGACCCAGCGGAATAATTACGAGCAGTACTTC | CASTTQRNNYEQYF
few | TRBJ1-3 | TRBV13 | TRBD1 | TGTGCCAGCCGCGGGACAGCTGGAAACACCATATATTTT | CASRGTAGNTIYF
many | TRBJ2-7 | TRBV5-1 | TRBD2 | TGCGCCAGCAGCCGACTAGCGTCCCTCTACGAGCAGTACTTC | CASSRLASLYEQYF
- | TRBJ1-3 | TRBV7-8 | - | TGTGCCAGCAGCTTATTATCGGGTTCTGGAAACACCATATATTTT | CASSLLSGSGNTIYF
- | TRBJ2-1 | TRBV28 | TRBD2 | TGTGCCAGCAGTCCTGGACTAGACAGCTACAATGAGCAGTTCTTC | CASSPGLDSYNEQFF
many | TRBJ1-1 | TRBV7-3 | - | TGTGCCAGCAGCTTAACCAATACGGATGAAGCTTTCTTT | CASSLTNTDEAFF
- | TRBJ2-7 | TRBV29-1 | TRBD1 | TGCAGCGTACGGACAGGGGGCCCCGAGCAGTACTTC | CSVRTGGPEQYF
few | TRBJ2-7 | TRBV29-1 | TRBD2 | TGCAGCGCTGGGGGGGAGGGCCACTACGAGCAGTACTTC | CSAGGEGHYEQYF
many | TRBJ2-7 | TRBV27 | - | TGTGCCAGCAGCGTTGGCAACTACTACGAGCAGTACTTC | CASSVGNYYEQYF
- | TRBJ2-3 | TRBV28 | - | TGTGCCAGCAGTTTATCTGGTGTTTGGGTGGAAGATACGCAGTATTTT | CASSLSGVWVEDTQYF
few | TRBJ2-1 | TRBV28 | - | TGTGCCAGCAGTCCCACCAATGAGCAGTTCTTC | CASSPTNEQFF
- | TRBJ1-6 | TRBV14 | TRBD1 | TGTGCCAGCAGCCAAGGGACAGGGGGATTTAATTCACCCCTCCACTTT | CASSQGTGGFNSPLHF
- | TRBJ2-5 | TRBV7-2 | - | TGTGCCAGCAGCCCCCCTCGGGGGTTGCTAGAGACCCAGTACTTC | CASSPPRGLLETQYF
many | TRBJ2-5 | TRBV6-1 | TRBD2 | TGTGCCAGCGGTCGGACTAGCGGCCAAGAGACCCAGTACTTC | CASGRTSGQETQYF
- | TRBJ2-2 | TRBV6-5 | - | TGTGCCAGCAGTTACGAGTTCGCCCGGGAGCTGTTTTTT | CASSYEFARELFF
many | TRBJ2-7 | TRBV10-3 | - | TGTGCCATCAGTGATATCCTGAGGGGCGCGTCCTACGAGCAGTACTTC | CAISDILRGASYEQYF